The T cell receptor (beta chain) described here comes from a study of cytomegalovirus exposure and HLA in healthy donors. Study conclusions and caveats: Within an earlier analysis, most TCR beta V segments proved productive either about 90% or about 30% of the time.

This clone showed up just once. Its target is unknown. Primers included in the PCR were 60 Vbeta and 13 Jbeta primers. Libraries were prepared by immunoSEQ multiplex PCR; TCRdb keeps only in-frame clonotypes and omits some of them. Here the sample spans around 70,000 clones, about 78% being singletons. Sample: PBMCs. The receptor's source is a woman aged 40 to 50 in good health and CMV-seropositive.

The CDR3 reads CASSQVPSPTSNTEAFF. CDR3 in DNA: TGCGCCAGCAGCCAAGTGCCCTCACCGACATCGAACACTGAAGCTTTCTTT. The J gene is TRBJ1-1, the V gene TRBV4-1; D not certain. Trimming left V 1 base short and J 1 base short, with 16 bases between. The CDR3 is 17 amino acids. CDR1 is MGHRA, CDR2 YSYEKL, per germline.